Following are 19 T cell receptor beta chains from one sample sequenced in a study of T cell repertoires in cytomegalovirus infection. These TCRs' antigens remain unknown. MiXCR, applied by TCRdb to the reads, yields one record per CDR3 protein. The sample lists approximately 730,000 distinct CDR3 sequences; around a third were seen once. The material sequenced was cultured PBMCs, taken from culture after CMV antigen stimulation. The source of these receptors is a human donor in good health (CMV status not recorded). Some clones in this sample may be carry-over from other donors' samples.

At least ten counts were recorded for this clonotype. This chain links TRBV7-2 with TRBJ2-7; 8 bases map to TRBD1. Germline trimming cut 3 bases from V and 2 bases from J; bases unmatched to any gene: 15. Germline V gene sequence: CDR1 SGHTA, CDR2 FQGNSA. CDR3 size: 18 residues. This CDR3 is CASSFDEAGGRPTYEQYF. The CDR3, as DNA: TGTGCCAGCAGCTTCGATGAAGCAGGGGGCCGACCAACCTACGAGCAGTACTTC. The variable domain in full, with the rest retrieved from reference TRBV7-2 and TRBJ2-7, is GAGVSQSPSNKVTEKGKDVELRCDPISGHTALYWYRQSLGQGLEFLIYFQGNSAPDKSGLPSDRFSAERTGGSVSTLTIQRTQQEDSAVYLCASSFDEAGGRPTYEQYFGPGTRLTVT.

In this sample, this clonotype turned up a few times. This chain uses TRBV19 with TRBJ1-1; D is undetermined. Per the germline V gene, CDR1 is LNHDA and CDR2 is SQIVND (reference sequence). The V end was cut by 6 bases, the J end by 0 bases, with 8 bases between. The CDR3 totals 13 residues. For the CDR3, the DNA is TGTGCCAGTAGGGAGACCTTGAACACTGAAGCTTTCTTT. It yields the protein CASRETLNTEAFF.

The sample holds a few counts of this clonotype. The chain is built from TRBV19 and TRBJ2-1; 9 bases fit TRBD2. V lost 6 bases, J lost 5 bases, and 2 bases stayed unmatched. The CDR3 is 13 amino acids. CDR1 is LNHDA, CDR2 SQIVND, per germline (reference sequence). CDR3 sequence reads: CASRRGGHNEQFF. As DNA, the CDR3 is TGTGCCAGTAGGCGGGGGGGCCACAATGAGCAGTTCTTC.

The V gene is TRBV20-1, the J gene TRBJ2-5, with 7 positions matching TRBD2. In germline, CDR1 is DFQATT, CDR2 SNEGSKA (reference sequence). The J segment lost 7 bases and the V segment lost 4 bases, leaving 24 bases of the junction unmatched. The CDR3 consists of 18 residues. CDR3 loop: CSAKLLSSGFVSPVTQYF. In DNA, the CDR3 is TGCAGTGCTAAACTATTGTCTAGCGGATTTGTCAGTCCTGTGACCCAGTACTTC.

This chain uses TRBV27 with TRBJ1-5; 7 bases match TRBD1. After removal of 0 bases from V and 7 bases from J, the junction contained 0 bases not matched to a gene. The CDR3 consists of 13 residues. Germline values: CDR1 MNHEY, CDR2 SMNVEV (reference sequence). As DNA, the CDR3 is TGTGCCAGCAGTTTATCGGGACAGCAGCCCCAGCATTTT. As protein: CASSLSGQQPQHF.

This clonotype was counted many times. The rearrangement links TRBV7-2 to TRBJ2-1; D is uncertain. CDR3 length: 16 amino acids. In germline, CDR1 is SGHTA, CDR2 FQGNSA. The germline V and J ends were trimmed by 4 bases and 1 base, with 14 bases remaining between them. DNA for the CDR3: TGTGCCAGCAGCTCCCCTAACGGTGGATCCTACAATGAGCAGTTCTTC. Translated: CASSSPNGGSYNEQFF.

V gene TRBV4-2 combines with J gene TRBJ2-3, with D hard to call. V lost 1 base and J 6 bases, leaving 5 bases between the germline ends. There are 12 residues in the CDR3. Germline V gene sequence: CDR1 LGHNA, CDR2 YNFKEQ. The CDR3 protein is CASSQARDTQYF. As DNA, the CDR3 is TGTGCCAGCAGCCAAGCCAGGGATACGCAGTATTTT.

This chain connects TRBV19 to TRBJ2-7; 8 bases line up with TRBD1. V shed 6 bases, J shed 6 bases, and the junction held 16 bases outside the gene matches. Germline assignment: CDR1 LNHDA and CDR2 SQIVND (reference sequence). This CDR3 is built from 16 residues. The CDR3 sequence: CASSNRAGQAFTEQYF. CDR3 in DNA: TGTGCCAGTAGCAACCGGGCGGGACAGGCTTTTACCGAGCAGTACTTC.

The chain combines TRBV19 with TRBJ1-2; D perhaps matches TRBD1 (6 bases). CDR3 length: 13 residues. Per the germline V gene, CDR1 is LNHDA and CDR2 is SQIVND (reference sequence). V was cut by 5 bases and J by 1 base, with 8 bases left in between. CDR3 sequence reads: CASSADSNYGYTF. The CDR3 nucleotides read TGTGCCAGTAGTGCGGACAGTAACTATGGCTACACCTTC.

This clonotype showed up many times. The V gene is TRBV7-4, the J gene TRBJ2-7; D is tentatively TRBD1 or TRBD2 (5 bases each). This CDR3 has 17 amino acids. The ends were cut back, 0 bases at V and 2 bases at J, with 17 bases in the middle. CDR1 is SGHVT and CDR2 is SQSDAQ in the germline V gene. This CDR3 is CASSLALMGDVAYEQYF. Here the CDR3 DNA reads TGTGCCAGCAGCTTAGCGCTAATGGGGGACGTGGCCTACGAGCAGTACTTC.

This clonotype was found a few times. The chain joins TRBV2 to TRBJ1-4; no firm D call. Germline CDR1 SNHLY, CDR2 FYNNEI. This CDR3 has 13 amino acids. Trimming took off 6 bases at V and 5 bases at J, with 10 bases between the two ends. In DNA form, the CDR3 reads TGTGCCAGCAGCGTACCACTGAATGAAAAACTGTTTTTT. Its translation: CASSVPLNEKLFF.

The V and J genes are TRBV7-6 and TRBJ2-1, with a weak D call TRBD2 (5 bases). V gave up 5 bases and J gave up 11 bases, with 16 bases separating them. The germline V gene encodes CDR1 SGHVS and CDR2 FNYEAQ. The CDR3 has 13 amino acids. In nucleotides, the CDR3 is TGTGCCAGCAGCGCCCGACGAAGGGAGAAGCAGTTCTTC. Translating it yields CASSARRREKQFF.

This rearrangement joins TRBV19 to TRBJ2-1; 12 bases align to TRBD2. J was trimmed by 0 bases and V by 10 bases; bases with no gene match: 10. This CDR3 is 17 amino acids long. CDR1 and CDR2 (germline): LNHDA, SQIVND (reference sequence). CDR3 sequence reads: CATRTSGILYSYNEQFF. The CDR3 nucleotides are TGTGCCACCAGGACTAGCGGGATTTTATACTCCTACAATGAGCAGTTCTTC.

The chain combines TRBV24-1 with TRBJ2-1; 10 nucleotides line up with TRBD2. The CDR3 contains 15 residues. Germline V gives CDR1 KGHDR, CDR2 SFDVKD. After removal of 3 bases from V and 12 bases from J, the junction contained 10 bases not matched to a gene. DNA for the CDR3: TGTGCCACCAGTGATCCCCGGACTAGCGGCCGACGGCAGTTCTTC. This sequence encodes CATSDPRTSGRRQFF.

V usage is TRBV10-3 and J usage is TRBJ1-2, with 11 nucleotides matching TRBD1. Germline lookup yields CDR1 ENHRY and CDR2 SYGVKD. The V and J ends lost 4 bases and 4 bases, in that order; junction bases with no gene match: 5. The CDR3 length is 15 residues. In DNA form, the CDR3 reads TGTGCCATCAGTGCCGGACAGGGGGCCCCCTATGGCTACACCTTC. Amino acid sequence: CAISAGQGAPYGYTF.

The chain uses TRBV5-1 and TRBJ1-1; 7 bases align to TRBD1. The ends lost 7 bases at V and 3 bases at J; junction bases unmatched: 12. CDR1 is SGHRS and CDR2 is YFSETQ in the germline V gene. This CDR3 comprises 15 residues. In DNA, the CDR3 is TGCGCCAGCCGACCACGACAGGGAATGGACACTGAAGCTTTCTTT. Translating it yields CASRPRQGMDTEAFF.

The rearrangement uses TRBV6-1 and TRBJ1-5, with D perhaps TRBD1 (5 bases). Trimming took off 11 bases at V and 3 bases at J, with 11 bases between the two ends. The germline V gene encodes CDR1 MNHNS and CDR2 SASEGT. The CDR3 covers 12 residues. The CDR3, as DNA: TGTGCCCATAAGGGACCCAATCAGCCCCAGCATTTT. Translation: CAHKGPNQPQHF.

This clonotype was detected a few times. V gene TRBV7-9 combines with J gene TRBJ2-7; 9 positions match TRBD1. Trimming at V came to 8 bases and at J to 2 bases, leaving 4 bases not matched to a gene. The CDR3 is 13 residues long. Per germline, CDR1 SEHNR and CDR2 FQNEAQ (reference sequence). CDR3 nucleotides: TGTGCCAGCCGGACAGGGGAAGCCTACGAGCAGTACTTC. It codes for CASRTGEAYEQYF.

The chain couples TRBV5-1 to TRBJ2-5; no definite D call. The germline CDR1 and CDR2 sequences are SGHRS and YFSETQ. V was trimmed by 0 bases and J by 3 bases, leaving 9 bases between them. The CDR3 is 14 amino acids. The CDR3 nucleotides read TGCGCCAGCAGCTTGGCCGCGCAGAAAGAGACCCAGTACTTC. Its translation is CASSLAAQKETQYF.